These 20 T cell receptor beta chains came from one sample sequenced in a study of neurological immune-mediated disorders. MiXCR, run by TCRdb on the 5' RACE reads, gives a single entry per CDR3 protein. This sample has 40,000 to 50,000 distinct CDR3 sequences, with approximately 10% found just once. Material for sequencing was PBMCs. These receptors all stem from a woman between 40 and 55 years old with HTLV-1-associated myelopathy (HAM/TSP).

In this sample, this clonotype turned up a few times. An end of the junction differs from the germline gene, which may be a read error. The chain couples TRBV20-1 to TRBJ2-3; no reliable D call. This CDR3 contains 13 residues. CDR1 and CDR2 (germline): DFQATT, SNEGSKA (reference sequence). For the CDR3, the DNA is TGCAGTGCTTCCTGGCCCGCTACAGATACGCTGTATTTT. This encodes CSASWPATDTLYF.

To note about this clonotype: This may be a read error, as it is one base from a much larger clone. In DNA form, the CDR3 reads TGCGCCAGCAGCCAAGATGGCGGGGGGACCAAGGAGACCCAGTACTTC. Translating it yields CASSQDGGGTKETQYF. The V gene is TRBV4-3, the J gene TRBJ2-5; 8 bases are a match to TRBD2. Germline V gene sequence: CDR1 LGHNA, CDR2 YSLEER. CDR3 length equals 16 residues. J gave up 5 bases and V 0 bases, and 8 bases lay outside the gene matches.

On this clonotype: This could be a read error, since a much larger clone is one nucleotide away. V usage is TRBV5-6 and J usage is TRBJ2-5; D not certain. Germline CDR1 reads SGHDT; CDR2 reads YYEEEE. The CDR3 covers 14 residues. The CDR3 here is CVSSWAGRQETQYF. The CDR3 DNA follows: TGTGTCAGCAGCTGGGCAGGACGTCAAGAGACCCAGTACTTC.

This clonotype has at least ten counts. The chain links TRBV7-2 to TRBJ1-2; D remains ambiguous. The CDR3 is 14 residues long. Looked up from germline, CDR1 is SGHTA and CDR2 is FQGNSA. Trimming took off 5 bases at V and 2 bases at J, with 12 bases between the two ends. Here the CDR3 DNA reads TGTGCCAGCAGCCGCACTTCGGACAACTATGGCTACACCTTC. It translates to CASSRTSDNYGYTF.

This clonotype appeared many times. CDR3 sequence reads: CSARAPTGTSGNTIYF. In DNA, the CDR3 is TGCAGTGCTAGAGCCCCGACAGGGACGTCTGGAAACACCATATATTTT. The V call is TRBV20-1, the J call TRBJ1-3, with TRBD1 matching over 7 bases. The CDR3 covers 16 residues. Per germline, CDR1 DFQATT and CDR2 SNEGSKA (reference sequence). V shed 1 base, J shed 1 base, and the junction held 7 bases outside the gene matches.

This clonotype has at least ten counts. CDR3 protein: CASSRPGSPNYGYTF. CDR3 DNA sequence: TGTGCCAGCAGTAGGCCAGGGAGTCCTAACTATGGCTACACCTTC. The rearrangement joins TRBV14 to TRBJ1-2; possibly TRBD1 for D (5 bases). Germline CDR1 SGHDN, CDR2 FVKESK. The CDR3 is 15 amino acids. Trimming cost V 6 bases and J 0 bases, with 14 bases left between them.

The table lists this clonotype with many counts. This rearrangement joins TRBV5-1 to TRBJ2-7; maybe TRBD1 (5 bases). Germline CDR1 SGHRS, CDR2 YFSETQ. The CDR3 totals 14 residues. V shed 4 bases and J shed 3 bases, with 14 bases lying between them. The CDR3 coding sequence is TGCGCCAGCAGCGTCGTTAGGGGAAGCTACGAGCAGTACTTC. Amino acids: CASSVVRGSYEQYF.

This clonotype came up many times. The CDR3 loop is CAISELESPLHF. In DNA, the CDR3 is TGTGCCATCAGTGAGTTGGAGTCACCCCTCCACTTT. The rearrangement uses TRBV10-3 and TRBJ1-6; unclear D gene. Trimming shortened V by 1 base and J by 10 bases, and 5 bases separated the two germline ends. In germline, CDR1 is ENHRY, CDR2 SYGVKD. The CDR3 is 12 amino acids.

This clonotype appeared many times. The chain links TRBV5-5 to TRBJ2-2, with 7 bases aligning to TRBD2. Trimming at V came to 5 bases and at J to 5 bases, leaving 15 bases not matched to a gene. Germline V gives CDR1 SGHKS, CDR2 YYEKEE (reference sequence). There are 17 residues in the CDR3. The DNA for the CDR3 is TGTGCCAGCAGGAGGGGCGGGGAGGGGAAATGGACCGGGGAGCTGTTTTTT. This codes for CASRRGGEGKWTGELFF. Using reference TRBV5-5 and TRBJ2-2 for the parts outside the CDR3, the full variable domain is DAGVTQSPTHLIKTRGQQVTLRCSPISGHKSVSWYQQVLGQGPQFIFQYYEKEERGRGNFPDRFSARQFPNYSSELNVNALLLGDSALYLCASRRGGEGKWTGELFFGEGSRLTVL.

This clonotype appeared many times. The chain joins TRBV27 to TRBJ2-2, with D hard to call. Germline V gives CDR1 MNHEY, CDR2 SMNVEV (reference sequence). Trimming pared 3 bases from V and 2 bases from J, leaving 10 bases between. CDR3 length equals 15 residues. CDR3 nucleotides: TGTGCCAGCAGTTTGGATGGAGCCAACACCGGGGAGCTGTTTTTT. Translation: CASSLDGANTGELFF.

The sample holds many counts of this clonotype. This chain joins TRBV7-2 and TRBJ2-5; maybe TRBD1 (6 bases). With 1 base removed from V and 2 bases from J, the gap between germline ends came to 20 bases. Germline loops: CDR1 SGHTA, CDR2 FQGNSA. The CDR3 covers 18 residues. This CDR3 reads CASSLVRGSETLQETQYF. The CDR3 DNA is TGTGCCAGCAGCTTAGTTAGGGGGTCAGAAACCCTTCAAGAGACCCAGTACTTC.

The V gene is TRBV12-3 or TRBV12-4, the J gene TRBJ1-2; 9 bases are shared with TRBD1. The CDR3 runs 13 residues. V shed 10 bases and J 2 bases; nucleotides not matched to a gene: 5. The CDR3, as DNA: TGTGCCACCGGGACAGGGACGAACTATGGCTACACCTTC. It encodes CATGTGTNYGYTF.

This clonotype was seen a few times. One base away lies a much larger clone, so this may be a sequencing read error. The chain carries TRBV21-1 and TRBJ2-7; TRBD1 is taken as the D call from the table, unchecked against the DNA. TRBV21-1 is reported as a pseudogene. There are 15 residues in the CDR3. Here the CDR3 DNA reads TGTGCCACCAGGATAAACGGGGGATTCTCCTACGAGCAGTACTTC. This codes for CATRINGGFSYEQYF.

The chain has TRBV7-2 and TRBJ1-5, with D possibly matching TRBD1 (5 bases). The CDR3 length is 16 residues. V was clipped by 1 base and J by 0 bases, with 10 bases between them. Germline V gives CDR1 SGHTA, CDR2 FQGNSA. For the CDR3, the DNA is TGTGCCAGCAGCTTAGTTGGGGCGGATAGCAATCAGCCCCAGCATTTT. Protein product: CASSLVGADSNQPQHF. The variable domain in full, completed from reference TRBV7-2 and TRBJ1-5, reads GAGVSQSPSNKVTEKGKDVELRCDPISGHTALYWYRQSLGQGLEFLIYFQGNSAPDKSGLPSDRFSAERTGGSVSTLTIQRTQQEDSAVYLCASSLVGADSNQPQHFGDGTRLSIL.

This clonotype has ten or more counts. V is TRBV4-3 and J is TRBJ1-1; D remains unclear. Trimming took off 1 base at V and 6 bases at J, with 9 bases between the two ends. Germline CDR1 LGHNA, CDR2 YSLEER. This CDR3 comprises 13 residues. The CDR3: CASSQVGSPEAFF. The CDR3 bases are TGCGCCAGCAGCCAAGTTGGGAGCCCTGAAGCTTTCTTT.

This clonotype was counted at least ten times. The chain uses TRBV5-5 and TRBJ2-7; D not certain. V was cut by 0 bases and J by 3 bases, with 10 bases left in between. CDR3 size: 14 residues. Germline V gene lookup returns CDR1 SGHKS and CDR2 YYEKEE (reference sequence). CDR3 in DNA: TGTGCCAGCAGCTTGGCTGGCCTGGGCTACGAGCAGTACTTC. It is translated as CASSLAGLGYEQYF.

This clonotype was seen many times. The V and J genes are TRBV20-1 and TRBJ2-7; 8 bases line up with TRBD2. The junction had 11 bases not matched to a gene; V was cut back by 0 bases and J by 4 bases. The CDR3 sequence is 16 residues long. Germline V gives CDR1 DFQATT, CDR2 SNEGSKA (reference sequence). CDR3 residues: CSARDRYGGAGYEQYF. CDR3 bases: TGCAGTGCTAGAGATCGGTACGGGGGGGCCGGATACGAGCAGTACTTC.

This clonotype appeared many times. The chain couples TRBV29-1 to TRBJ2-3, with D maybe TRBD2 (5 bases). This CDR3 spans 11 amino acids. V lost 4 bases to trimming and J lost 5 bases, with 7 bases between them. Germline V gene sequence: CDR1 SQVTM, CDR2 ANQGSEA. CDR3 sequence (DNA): TGCAGCGTTGTTCGGGGAGATACGCAGTATTTT. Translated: CSVVRGDTQYF.

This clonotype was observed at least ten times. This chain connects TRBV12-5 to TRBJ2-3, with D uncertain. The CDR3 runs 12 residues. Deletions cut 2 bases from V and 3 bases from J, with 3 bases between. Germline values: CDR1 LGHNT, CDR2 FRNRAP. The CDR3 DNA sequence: TGTGCTAGTGGTTTGCATACAGATACGCAGTATTTT. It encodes CASGLHTDTQYF.

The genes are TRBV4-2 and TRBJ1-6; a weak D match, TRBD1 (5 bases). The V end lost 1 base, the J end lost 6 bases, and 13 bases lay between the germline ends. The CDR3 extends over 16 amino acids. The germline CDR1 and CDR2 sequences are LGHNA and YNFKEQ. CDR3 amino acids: CASSQAARGLNSPLHF. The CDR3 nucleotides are TGTGCCAGCAGCCAAGCGGCCCGGGGCCTTAATTCACCCCTCCACTTT.